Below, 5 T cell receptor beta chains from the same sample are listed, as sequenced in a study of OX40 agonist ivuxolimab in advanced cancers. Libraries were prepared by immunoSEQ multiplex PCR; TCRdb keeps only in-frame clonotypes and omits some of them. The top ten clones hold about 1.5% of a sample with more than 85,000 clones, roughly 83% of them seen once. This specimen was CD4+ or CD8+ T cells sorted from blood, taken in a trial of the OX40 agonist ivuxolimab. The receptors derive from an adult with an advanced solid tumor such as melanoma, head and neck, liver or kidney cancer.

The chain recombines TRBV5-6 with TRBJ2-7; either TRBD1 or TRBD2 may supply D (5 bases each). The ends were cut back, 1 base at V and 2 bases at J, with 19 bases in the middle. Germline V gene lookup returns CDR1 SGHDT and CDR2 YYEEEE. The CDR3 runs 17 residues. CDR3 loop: CASSLYGGGSKPYEQYF. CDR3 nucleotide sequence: TGTGCCAGCAGCTTGTATGGGGGTGGCAGCAAACCCTACGAGCAGTACTTC.

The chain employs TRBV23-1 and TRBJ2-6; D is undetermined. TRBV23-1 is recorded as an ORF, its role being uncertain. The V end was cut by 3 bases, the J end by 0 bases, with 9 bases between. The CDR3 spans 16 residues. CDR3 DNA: TGCGCCAGCAGTCACCACCCGGGCTCTGGGGCCAACGTCCTGACTTTC. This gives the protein CASSHHPGSGANVLTF.

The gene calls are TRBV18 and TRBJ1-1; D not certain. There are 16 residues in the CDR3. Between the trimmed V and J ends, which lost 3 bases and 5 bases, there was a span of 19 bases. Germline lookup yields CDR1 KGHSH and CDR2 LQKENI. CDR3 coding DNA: TGTGCCAGCTCACCGGAGAACACACTCTTGGGAACTGAAGCTTTCTTT. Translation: CASSPENTLLGTEAFF.

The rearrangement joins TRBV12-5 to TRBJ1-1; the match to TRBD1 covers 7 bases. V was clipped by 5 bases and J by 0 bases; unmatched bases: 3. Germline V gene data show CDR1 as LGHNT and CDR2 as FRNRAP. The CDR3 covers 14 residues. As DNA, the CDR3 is TGTGCTAGTGGTCCAGGGGGGATGAACACTGAAGCTTTCTTT. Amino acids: CASGPGGMNTEAFF.

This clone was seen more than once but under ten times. CDR3 region: CASSLGDSPLHF. CDR3 nucleotides: TGTGCCAGCAGCTTAGGGGATTCACCCCTCCACTTT. The V call is TRBV7-9, the J call TRBJ1-6; no clear D. Germline CDR1 is SEHNR and CDR2 is FQNEAQ (reference sequence). V was trimmed by 1 base and J by 8 bases, leaving 3 bases between them. The CDR3 covers 12 residues.